Sequencing of this T cell receptor (beta chain) was carried out in a study of early T cells in non-severe SARS-CoV-2 infection. Each CDR3 protein is one row after TCRdb ran MiXCR on the 5' RACE reads. The table shows about 50,000 distinct CDR3 sequences, with around 9.6% occurring only once. This clonotype has ten or more counts. Per the germline V gene, CDR1 is SGHTA and CDR2 is FQGNSA. The CDR3 has 14 amino acids. Trimming cost V 2 bases and J 8 bases; bases outside gene matches: 6. This clonotype was obtained from an adult who was a healthcare worker with PCR-confirmed SARS-CoV-2 infection or an uninfected control (not recorded which). Sequenced material: whole blood, taken at baseline. The chain is built from TRBV7-2 and TRBJ2-3; the match to TRBD2 covers 8 bases. CDR3 residues: CASSLNGGDSTQYF. The CDR3 DNA follows: TGTGCCAGCAGCTTAAACGGGGGGGATAGTACGCAGTATTTT. Full variable domain (missing parts from reference TRBV7-2 and TRBJ2-3): GAGVSQSPSNKVTEKGKDVELRCDPISGHTALYWYRQSLGQGLEFLIYFQGNSAPDKSGLPSDRFSAERTGGSVSTLTIQRTQQEDSAVYLCASSLNGGDSTQYFGPGTRLTVL.